The TCR beta chain described here comes from a study of cytomegalovirus exposure and HLA in healthy donors. Study-level results: A later analysis found that most CMV-associated TCR beta chains appeared HLA-restricted. Across donors, presence/absence analyses took sequencing depth to be roughly uniform. Generally TCR sequences proved uncommon, though certain public TCRs appeared in numerous donors.

Comment on this clone: Its antigen is not known.

13 Jbeta primers and 60 Vbeta primers were used for the PCR. Produced via immunoSEQ multiplex PCR; TCRdb's table is partial and in-frame only. The top ten hold 1.6% of the sample, which has roughly 120,000 clones, roughly 62% seen once. The J segment lost 1 base and the V segment lost 3 bases, leaving 13 bases of the junction unmatched. CDR1 is MDHEN and CDR2 is SYDVKM in the germline V gene. The CDR3 contains 18 residues. The clonotype comes from a man under 40 in good health and CMV-seropositive. V and J are TRBV28 and TRBJ1-2; 8 nucleotides align to TRBD1. The sample comprised PBMCs. The CDR3 is CASSLNGLGRGHNYGYTF. The CDR3 coding sequence is TGTGCCAGCAGTTTGAATGGTTTAGGCAGGGGGCATAACTATGGCTACACCTTC.